The rows below give T cell receptor beta chains drawn from one sample of a study of shared clonotypes between healthy human individuals. Measured with immunoSEQ multiplex PCR; TCRdb has only the in-frame clones, and not every one. Of roughly 650,000 clones listed, approximately 96% are singletons. Specimen: naive CD8+ T cells sorted from blood. These receptors were obtained from a woman between 25 and 40 years old in good health. The CDR3 runs from the conserved cysteine through the conserved F or W. A D gene is named only where the DNA matches it firmly. Size tells how often a clone was seen (once, few, many) or the class of an expanded clone, and some rows leave it out.

cdr3_length j_call clone_size d_call v_call cdr3_nt cdr3_aa
15 TRBJ2-5 - - TRBV15 TGTGCCACCAGCAGAGATCTAGGGCAGATGGAGACCCAGTACTTC CATSRDLGQMETQYF
16 TRBJ2-2 - TRBD2 TRBV27 TGTGCCAGCAGTCCCGGGACTAGCGGGAGGGCCGGGGAGCTGTTTTTT CASSPGTSGRAGELFF
13 TRBJ2-2 - - TRBV29-1 TGCAGCGCCCTGGACACTCTTAACGGGGAGCTGTTTTTT CSALDTLNGELFF
15 TRBJ2-7 - - TRBV7-2 TGTGCCAGCAGCTTAGTGGTAGCGGAGGCCTACGAGCAGTACTTC CASSLVVAEAYEQYF
14 TRBJ2-7 - TRBD1 TRBV5-6 TGTGCCAGCAGCTTTGGGACAGGGGCCTACGAGCAGTACTTC CASSFGTGAYEQYF
16 TRBJ1-2 - - TRBV4-1 TGCGCCAGCAGCCACAAGGTCGTGGGATTCCTCGGGGGCTACACCTTC CASSHKVVGFLGGYTF
15 TRBJ1-5 - - TRBV7-2 TGTGCCAGCAGCTTAGAGGGGGGAAGGGGACAGCCCCAGCATTTT CASSLEGGRGQPQHF
15 TRBJ2-5 - - TRBV7-9 TGTGCCAGCAGCTCCCTTTTGGGACCGTCTACGGTGCAGTACTTC CASSSLLGPSTVQYF
17 TRBJ2-7 - TRBD1 TRBV9 TGTGCCAGCAGCGTATATTCTCGGACAGGGGTGTTCTACGAGCAGTACTTC CASSVYSRTGVFYEQYF
14 TRBJ2-1 - - TRBV27 TGTGCCACTCGGGGTAGCGGACACTACAATGAGCAGTTCTTC CATRGSGHYNEQFF
15 TRBJ1-1 few - TRBV19 TGTGCCAGTAGTATATCGCGCAAGGTGAACACTGAAGCTTTCTTT CASSISRKVNTEAFF
12 TRBJ2-7 - - TRBV2 TGTGCCAGCTCCCGGGAGAACTACGAGCAGTACTTC CASSRENYEQYF
14 TRBJ2-1 - TRBD1 TRBV6-5 TGTGCCAGCAGTACAGGGGGCGCGTTCTATGAGCAGTTCTTC CASSTGGAFYEQFF
13 TRBJ2-1 - - TRBV29-1 TGCAGCGCACCGAGCGGCTCCTACAATGAGCAGTTCTTC CSAPSGSYNEQFF
13 TRBJ1-1 - TRBD1 TRBV6-1 TGTGCCAGCAGCCGGACAGGGAACACTGAAGCTTTCTTT CASSRTGNTEAFF
15 TRBJ2-3 - - TRBV28 TGTGCCAGCAGTGAGCAGGAGGGAAGCACAGATACGCAGTATTTT CASSEQEGSTDTQYF
12 TRBJ1-6 - - TRBV28 TGTGCCAGCAGGTTGGAGAATTCACCCCTCCACTTT CASRLENSPLHF
13 TRBJ2-1 - - TRBV11-2 TGTGCCAGCAGCCGGGACCTGGAGGAGGGGCAGTTCTTC CASSRDLEEGQFF
13 TRBJ2-7 - - TRBV9 TGTGCCAGCAGCGCTACTAATTCCTACGAGCAGTACTTC CASSATNSYEQYF
15 TRBJ1-1 - TRBD1 TRBV6-5 TGTGCCAGCAGTCCGTGGACAGGGCCGAACACTGAAGCTTTCTTT CASSPWTGPNTEAFF
15 TRBJ2-7 - TRBD2 TRBV11-2 TGTGCCAGCAGCTTAGTTAGCGGGAGTGGGTACGAGCAGTACTTC CASSLVSGSGYEQYF
14 TRBJ1-1 - - TRBV27 TGTGCCAGCAGTCCCCGAGTCCGGAACACTGAAGCTTTCTTT CASSPRVRNTEAFF
14 TRBJ2-7 - - TRBV4-1 TGCGCCAGCAGCCAGGGAGGCGGCTCCTACGAGCAGTACTTC CASSQGGGSYEQYF
18 TRBJ1-1 - - TRBV19 TGTGCCAGTAGTATTTCGGGAAAGCGGACAGCAATGAACACTGAAGCTTTCTTT CASSISGKRTAMNTEAFF
14 TRBJ2-1 - - TRBV4-1 TGCGCCAGCAGCCAAGGTCTGTCCAGGACTGAGCAGTTCTTC CASSQGLSRTEQFF
12 TRBJ2-7 - - TRBV5-5 TGTGCCAGCAGCTGGACCGGGGACGAGCAGTACTTC CASSWTGDEQYF
13 TRBJ1-2 - - TRBV28 TGTGCCAGCAGTTCGCCTGTTCTATATGGCTACACCTTC CASSSPVLYGYTF
14 TRBJ2-1 - TRBD2 TRBV5-5 TGTGCCAGCAGCTCTAGCGGGAGTGGCGATGAGCAGTTCTTC CASSSSGSGDEQFF
15 TRBJ2-5 - TRBD1 TRBV7-9 TGTGCCAGCAGCCCGGGGACAGGGCATCAAGAGACCCAGTACTTC CASSPGTGHQETQYF
12 TRBJ2-5 - - TRBV7-8 TGTGCCAGCAGCTTAACCACCCCCACCCAGTACTTC CASSLTTPTQYF
13 TRBJ2-7 - - TRBV2 TGTGCCAGCGCTCAGGGATTGACCTACGAGCAGTACTTC CASAQGLTYEQYF
16 TRBJ2-3 - - TRBV5-6 TGTGCCAGCAGCTCCGGCCGAATTGTCTTTGCAGATACGCAGTATTTT CASSSGRIVFADTQYF
11 TRBJ2-5 - - TRBV6-1 TGTGCCAGCAGGGACTATATGACCCAGTACTTC CASRDYMTQYF
15 TRBJ2-3 - - TRBV13 TGTGCCAGCAGCCTATCCTTGGAGGGCACAGATACGCAGTATTTT CASSLSLEGTDTQYF
15 TRBJ2-7 - TRBD1 TRBV23-1 TGCGCCAGCAGTGAGAGACAGGGGGAGATATCCGAGCAGTACTTC CASSERQGEISEQYF
15 TRBJ1-2 - - TRBV15 TGTGCCACCAACAGATACAGGGATATCAACTATGGCTACACCTTC CATNRYRDINYGYTF
14 TRBJ2-5 once - TRBV7-9 TGTGCCAGCAGCTTAGCTTCAGGACAAGAGACCCAGTACTTC CASSLASGQETQYF
15 TRBJ2-3 once - TRBV7-2 TGTGCCAGCAGCTTAGTGCTGGGAAACACAGATACGCAGTATTTT CASSLVLGNTDTQYF
18 TRBJ2-2 - TRBD2 TRBV9 TGTGCCAGCAGCGTAGCGGGCGGGAGAAGGTTGGTCACCGGGGAGCTGTTTTTT CASSVAGGRRLVTGELFF
12 TRBJ1-6 - - TRBV28 TGTGCCAGCAGGCTAGATAATTCACCCCTCCACTTT CASRLDNSPLHF
15 TRBJ2-7 - TRBD1 TRBV18 TGTGCCAGCCGTGAAGCCGGGACAGAAGACTACGAGCAGTACTTC CASREAGTEDYEQYF
12 TRBJ1-1 - - TRBV6-6 TGTGCCAGCAGTTACGCGAACACTGAAGCTTTCTTT CASSYANTEAFF
18 TRBJ2-7 - TRBD2 TRBV4-2 TGTGCCAGCAGCCAAGAAACGGACCATAGCGGGCTGACCTACGAGCAGTACTTC CASSQETDHSGLTYEQYF
15 TRBJ2-3 - TRBD2 TRBV5-6 TGTGCCAGCAGCTTGCGGACTAGCGGCACAGATACGCAGTATTTT CASSLRTSGTDTQYF
16 TRBJ2-4 - - TRBV5-4 TGTGCCAGCAGCTACGGGCCTGGGGAGGCCAAAAACATTCAGTACTTC CASSYGPGEAKNIQYF
13 TRBJ2-7 - - TRBV10-2 TGCGCCAGCAGTGATCTAAGCTCCTACGAGCAGTACTTC CASSDLSSYEQYF
12 TRBJ2-7 - - TRBV5-6 TGTGCCAGCTCTAGCGACTCCTACGAGCAGTACTTC CASSSDSYEQYF